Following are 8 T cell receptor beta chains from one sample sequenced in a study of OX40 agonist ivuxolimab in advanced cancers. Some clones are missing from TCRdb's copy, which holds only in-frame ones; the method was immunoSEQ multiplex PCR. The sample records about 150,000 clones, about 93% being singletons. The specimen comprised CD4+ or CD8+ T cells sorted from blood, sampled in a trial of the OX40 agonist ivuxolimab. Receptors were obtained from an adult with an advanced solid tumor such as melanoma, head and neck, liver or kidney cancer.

Here the CDR3 reads CASSGLPTGELFF. As DNA, the CDR3 is TGTGCCAGCTCAGGACTCCCCACCGGGGAGCTGTTTTTT. The chain links TRBV18 to TRBJ2-2; possibly TRBD2 for D (5 bases). Trimming shortened V by 5 bases and J by 4 bases, and 8 bases separated the two germline ends. Germline values: CDR1 KGHSH, CDR2 LQKENI. CDR3 size: 13 residues.

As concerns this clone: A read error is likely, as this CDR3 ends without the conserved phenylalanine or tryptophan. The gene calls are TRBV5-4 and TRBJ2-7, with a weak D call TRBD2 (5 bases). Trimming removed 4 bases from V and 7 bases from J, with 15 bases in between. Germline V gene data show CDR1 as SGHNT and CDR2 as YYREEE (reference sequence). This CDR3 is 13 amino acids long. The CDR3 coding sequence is TGTGCCAGCAGCCCTCGGGGATTTTGGGAGCAGTACCTC. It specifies CASSPRGFWEQYL.

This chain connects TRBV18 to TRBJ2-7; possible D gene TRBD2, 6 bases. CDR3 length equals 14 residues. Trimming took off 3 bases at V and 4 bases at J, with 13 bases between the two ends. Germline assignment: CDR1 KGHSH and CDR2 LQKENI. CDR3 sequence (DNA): TGTGCCAGCTCACCCGGACTGGGGGGTTACGAGCAGTACTTC. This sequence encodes CASSPGLGGYEQYF.

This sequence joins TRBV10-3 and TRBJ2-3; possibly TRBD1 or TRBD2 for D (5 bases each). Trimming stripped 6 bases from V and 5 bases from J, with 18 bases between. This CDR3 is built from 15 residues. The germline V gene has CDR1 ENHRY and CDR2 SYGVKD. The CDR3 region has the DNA TGTGCCATCAGGGGGGACGGGCGGCCGGTAGATACGCAGTATTTT. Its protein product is CAIRGDGRPVDTQYF.

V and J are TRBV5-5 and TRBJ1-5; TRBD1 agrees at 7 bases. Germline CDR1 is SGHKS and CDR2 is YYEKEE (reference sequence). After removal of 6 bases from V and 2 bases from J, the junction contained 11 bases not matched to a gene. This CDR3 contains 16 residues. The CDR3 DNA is TGTGCCAGCACCCCCCGCGTCGGGACAGGCAATCAGCCCCAGCATTTT. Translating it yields CASTPRVGTGNQPQHF.

The chain's CDR3 is CASRPTGTGVIGTEAFF. CDR3 in DNA: TGTGCCAGCAGACCAACCGGGACAGGGGTTATCGGCACTGAAGCTTTCTTT. The chain links TRBV27 to TRBJ1-1, with TRBD1 identical over 10 bases. From germline, CDR1 is MNHEY and CDR2 SMNVEV (reference sequence). The CDR3 is made up of 17 amino acids. The trim removed 6 bases at V and 4 bases at J, leaving 14 bases unmatched.

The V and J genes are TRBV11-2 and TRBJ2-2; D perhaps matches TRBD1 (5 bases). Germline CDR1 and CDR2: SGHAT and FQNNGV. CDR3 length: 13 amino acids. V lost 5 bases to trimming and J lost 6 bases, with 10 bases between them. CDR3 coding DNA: TGTGCCAGCAGCGACAGTTTAGCCGGGGAGCTGTTTTTT. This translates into CASSDSLAGELFF.

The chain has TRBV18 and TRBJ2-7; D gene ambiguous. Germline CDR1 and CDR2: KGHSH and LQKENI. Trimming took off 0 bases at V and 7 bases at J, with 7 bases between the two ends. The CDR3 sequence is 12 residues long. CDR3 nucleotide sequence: TGTGCCAGCTCACCACCGTTCGAGGAGCAGTACTTC. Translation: CASSPPFEEQYF.